This T cell receptor beta chain was obtained from a study of tumor and adjacent non-tumor tissue in lung cancer. Across the whole study: Aged about 30 to 76 years, patients included roughly eleven men and roughly five women with stage I to III disease. Study-wide findings and caveats: Tumor TCR diversity, when higher, was linked to shorter survival.

The template was RNA from unsorted bulk tissue. The CDR3 length is 13 residues. Germline values: CDR1 MNHEY, CDR2 SVGAGI. TCRbeta libraries were built with three rounds of nested PCR, modified from ARM-PCR. TCRdb analysed the multiplex PCR reads with MiXCR anew, one entry per CDR3 protein. The table lists about 120,000 distinct CDR3 sequences, 75% to 90% of them singletons, with about 22% in the top ten. This clonotype has only a few counts. Its antigen is unknown. Specimen: lung tumor tissue. The sequence derives from a man aged 65 to 85 with non-small cell lung cancer. The J gene is TRBJ1-5, the V gene TRBV6-5; tentative D call: TRBD1 (6 bases). As DNA, the CDR3 is TGTGCTGGCAGCAGGGACATTTCTCAGCCCCAGCATTTT. Translation: CAGSRDISQPQHF.